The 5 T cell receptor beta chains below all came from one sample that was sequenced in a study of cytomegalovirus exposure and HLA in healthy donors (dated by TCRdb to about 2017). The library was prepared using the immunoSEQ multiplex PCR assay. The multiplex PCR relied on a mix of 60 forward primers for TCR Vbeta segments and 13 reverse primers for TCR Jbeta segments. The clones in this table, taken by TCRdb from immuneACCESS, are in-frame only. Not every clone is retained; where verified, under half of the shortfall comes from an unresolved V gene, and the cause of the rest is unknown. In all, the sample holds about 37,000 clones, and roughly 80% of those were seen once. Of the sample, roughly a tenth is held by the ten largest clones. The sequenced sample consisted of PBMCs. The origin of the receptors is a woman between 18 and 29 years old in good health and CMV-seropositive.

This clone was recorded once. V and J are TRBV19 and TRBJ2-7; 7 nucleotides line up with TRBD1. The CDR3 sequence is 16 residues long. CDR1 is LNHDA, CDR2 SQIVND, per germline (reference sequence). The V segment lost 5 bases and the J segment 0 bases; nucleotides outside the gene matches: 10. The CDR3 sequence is CASSDPSGQHSYEQYF. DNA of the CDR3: TGTGCCAGTAGTGACCCCTCGGGACAGCACTCCTACGAGCAGTACTTC.

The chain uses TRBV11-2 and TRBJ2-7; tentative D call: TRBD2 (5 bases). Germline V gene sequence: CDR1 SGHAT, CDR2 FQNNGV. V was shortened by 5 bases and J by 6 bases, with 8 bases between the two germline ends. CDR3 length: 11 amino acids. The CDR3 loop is CASSHGVEQYF. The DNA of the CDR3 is TGTGCCAGCAGCCACGGGGTCGAGCAGTACTTC.

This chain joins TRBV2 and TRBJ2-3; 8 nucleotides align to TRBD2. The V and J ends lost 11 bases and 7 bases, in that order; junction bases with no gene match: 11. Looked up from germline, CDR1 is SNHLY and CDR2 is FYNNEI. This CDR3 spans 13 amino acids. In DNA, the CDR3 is TGTGCCCGTACCGGGGGCGGGAGGCATACGCAGTATTTT. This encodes CARTGGGRHTQYF.

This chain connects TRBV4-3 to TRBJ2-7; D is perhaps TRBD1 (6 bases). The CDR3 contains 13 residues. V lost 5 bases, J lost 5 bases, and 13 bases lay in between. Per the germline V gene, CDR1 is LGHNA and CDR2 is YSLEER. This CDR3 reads CASSESRGNEQYF. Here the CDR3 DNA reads TGCGCCAGCAGCGAGTCCAGGGGCAACGAGCAGTACTTC.

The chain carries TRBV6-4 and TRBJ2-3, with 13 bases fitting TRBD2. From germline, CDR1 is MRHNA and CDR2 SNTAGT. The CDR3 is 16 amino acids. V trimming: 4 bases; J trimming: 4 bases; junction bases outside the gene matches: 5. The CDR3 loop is CASSARGTSGADTQYF. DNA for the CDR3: TGTGCCAGCAGTGCCAGGGGGACTAGCGGGGCAGATACGCAGTATTTT.